This TCR beta chain was sequenced during a study of early T cells in non-severe SARS-CoV-2 infection. V was cut by 0 bases and J by 3 bases, with 6 bases left in between. Germline CDR1 SGHTA, CDR2 FQGNSA. The CDR3 length is 14 residues. MiXCR was run by TCRdb on the 5' RACE reads, yielding one entry per CDR3 protein. The sample holds about 58,000 distinct CDR3 sequences, roughly 12% seen once. The receptor comes from an adult who was a healthcare worker with PCR-confirmed SARS-CoV-2 infection or an uninfected control (not recorded which). Source material: whole blood. The chain uses TRBV7-2 and TRBJ2-1; no reliable D call. The CDR3 DNA sequence: TGTGCCAGCAGCTTAGCCTGGGTCTACAATGAGCAGTTCTTC. Its protein product is CASSLAWVYNEQFF.